This T cell receptor beta chain was found in a study of Tregs in tolerant kidney transplant recipients. Repertoires were generated with immunoSEQ multiplex PCR, while TCRdb's copy carries only in-frame clones and drops some. The data show hundreds of clones, over 35% seen once. This clone was counted a few times. The antigen is undetermined. This TCR derives from a human patient who received a combined kidney and bone marrow transplant. These T cells may partly come from the graft donor. Sequenced: Tregs from blood cultured with allogeneic cells.

Here the CDR3 DNA reads TGTGCCAGCAGTTTTACTACTATTGGACTAGCGGAGCAGTTCTTC. This encodes CASSFTTIGLAEQFF. The V and J genes are TRBV6-8 and TRBJ2-1, with 9 bases identical to TRBD2. This CDR3 spans 15 amino acids. Germline CDR1 reads MNHGY; CDR2 reads SAAAGT. V shed 4 bases, J shed 10 bases, and the junction held 11 bases outside the gene matches.